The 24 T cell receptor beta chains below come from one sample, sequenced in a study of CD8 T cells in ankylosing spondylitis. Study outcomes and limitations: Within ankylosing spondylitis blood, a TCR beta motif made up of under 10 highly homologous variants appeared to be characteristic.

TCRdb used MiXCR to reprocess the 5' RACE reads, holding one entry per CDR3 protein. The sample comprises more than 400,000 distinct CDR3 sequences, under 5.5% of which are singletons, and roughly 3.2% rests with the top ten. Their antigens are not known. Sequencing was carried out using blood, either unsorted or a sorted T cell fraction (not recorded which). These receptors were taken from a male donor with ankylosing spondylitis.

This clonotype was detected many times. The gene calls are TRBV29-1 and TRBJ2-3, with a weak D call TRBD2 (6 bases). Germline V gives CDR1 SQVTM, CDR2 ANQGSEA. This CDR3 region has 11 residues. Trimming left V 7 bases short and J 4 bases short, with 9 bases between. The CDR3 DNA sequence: TGCAGCGGCGCTAGCGCAGATACGCAGTATTTT. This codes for CSGASADTQYF.

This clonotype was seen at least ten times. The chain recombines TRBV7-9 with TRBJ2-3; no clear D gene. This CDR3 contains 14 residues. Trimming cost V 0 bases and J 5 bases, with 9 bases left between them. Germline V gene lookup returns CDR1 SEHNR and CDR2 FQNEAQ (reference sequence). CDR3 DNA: TGTGCCAGCAGCTTAGCGGTGGAGAAAGATACGCAGTATTTT. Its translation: CASSLAVEKDTQYF. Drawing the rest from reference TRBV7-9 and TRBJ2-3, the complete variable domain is DTGVSQNPRHKITKRGQNVTFRCDPISEHNRLYWYRQTLGQGPEFLTYFQNEAQLEKSRLLSDRFSAERPKGSFSTLEIQRTEQGDSAMYLCASSLAVEKDTQYFGPGTRLTVL.

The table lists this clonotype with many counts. This CDR3 reads CASSLATENNEQFF. The CDR3 DNA reads TGTGCCAGCAGCTTAGCGACGGAGAACAATGAGCAGTTCTTC. V usage is TRBV7-9 and J usage is TRBJ2-1; D is unresolved. This CDR3 region has 14 residues. Deletions cut 0 bases from V and 5 bases from J, with 8 bases between. From germline, CDR1 is SEHNR and CDR2 FQNEAQ (reference sequence).

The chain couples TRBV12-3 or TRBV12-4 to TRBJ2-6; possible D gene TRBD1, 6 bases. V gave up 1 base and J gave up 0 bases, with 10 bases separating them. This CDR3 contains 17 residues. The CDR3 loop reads CASSLGGTFSGANVLTF. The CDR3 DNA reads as TGTGCCAGCAGTTTAGGGGGGACATTCTCTGGGGCCAACGTCCTGACTTTC.

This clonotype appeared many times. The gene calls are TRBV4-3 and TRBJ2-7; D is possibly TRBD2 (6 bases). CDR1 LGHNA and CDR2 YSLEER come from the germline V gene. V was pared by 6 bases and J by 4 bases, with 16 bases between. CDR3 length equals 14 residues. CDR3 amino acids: CASSLAITAYEQYF. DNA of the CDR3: TGCGCCAGCAGTCTAGCGATAACGGCTTACGAGCAGTACTTC.

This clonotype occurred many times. The CDR3 DNA follows: TGTGCCAGCAGCTGGAGGGGATACGAAGCTTTCTTT. Amino acids: CASSWRGYEAFF. The V and J genes are TRBV5-5 and TRBJ1-1, with a tentative D call TRBD1 (5 bases). Looked up from germline, CDR1 is SGHKS and CDR2 is YYEKEE (reference sequence). There are 12 residues in the CDR3. The V end lost 3 bases, the J end lost 8 bases, and 11 bases lay between the germline ends.

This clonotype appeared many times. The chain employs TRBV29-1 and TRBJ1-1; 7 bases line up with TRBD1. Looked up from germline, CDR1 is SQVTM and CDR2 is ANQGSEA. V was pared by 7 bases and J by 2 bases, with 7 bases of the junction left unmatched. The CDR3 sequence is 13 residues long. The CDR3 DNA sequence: TGCAGCGCCCACAGACAGGGCAACACTGAAGCTTTCTTT. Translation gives CSAHRQGNTEAFF. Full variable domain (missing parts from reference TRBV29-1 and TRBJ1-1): SAVISQKPSRDICQRGTSLTIQCQVDSQVTMMFWYRQQPGQSLTLIATANQGSEATYESGFVIDKFPISRPNLTFSTLTVSNMSPEDSSIYLCSAHRQGNTEAFFGQGTRLTVV.

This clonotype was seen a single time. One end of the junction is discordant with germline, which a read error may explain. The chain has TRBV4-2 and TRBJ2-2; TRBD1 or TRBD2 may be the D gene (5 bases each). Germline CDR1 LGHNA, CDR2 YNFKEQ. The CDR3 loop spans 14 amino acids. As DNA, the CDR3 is TGTGCCAGGAGCCCGGGGCTCTTCACCGGGGAGCTGTTTTTT. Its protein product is CARSPGLFTGELFF.

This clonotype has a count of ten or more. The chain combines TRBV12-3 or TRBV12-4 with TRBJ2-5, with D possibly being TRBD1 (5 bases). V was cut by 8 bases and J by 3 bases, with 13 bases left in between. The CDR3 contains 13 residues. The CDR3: CASRTPQEETQYF. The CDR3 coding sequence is TGTGCCAGCCGGACACCGCAAGAAGAGACCCAGTACTTC.

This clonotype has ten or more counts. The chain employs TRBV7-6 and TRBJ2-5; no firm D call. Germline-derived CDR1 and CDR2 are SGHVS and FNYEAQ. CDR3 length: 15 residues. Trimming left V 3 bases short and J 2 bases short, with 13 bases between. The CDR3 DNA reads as TGTGCCAGCAGCTTTCGTAGGACGGCTCAAGAGACCCAGTACTTC. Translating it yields CASSFRRTAQETQYF.

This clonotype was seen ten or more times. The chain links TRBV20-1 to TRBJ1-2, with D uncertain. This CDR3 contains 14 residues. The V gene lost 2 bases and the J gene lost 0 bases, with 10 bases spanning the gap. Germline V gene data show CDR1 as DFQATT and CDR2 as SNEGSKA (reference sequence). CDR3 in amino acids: CSARRTASNYGYTF. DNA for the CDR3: TGCAGTGCTAGAAGGACGGCCTCTAACTATGGCTACACCTTC.

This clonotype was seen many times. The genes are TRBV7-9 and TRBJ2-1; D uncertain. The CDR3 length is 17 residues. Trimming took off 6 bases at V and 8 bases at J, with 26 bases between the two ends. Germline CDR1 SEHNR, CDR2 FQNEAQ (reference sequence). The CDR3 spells CASRPTVDPYISYEQFF. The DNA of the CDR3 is TGTGCCAGCAGACCTACAGTTGACCCTTACATTAGCTATGAGCAGTTCTTC. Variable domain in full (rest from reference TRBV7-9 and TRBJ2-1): DTGVSQNPRHKITKRGQNVTFRCDPISEHNRLYWYRQTLGQGPEFLTYFQNEAQLEKSRLLSDRFSAERPKGSFSTLEIQRTEQGDSAMYLCASRPTVDPYISYEQFFGPGTRLTVL.

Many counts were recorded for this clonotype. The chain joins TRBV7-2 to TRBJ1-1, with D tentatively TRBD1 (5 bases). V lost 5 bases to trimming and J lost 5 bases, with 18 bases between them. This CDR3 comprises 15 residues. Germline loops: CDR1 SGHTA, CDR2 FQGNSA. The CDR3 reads CASSLEGTMGTEAFF. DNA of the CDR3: TGTGCCAGCAGCCTAGAGGGGACGATGGGGACTGAAGCTTTCTTT.

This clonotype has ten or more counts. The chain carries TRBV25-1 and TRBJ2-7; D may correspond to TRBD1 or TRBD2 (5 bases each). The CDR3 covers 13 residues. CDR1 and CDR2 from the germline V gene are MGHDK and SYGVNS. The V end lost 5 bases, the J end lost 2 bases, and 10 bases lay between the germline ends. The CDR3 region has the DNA TGTGCCAGCAGTCCCCCGGGACCCTACGAGCAGTACTTC. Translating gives CASSPPGPYEQYF.

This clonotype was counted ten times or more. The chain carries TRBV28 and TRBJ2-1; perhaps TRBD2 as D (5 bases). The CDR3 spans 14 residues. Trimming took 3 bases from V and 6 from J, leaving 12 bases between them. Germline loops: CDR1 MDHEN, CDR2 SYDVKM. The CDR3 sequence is CASSFLLVTNEQFF. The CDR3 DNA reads TGTGCCAGCAGTTTTTTACTAGTTACCAATGAGCAGTTCTTC.

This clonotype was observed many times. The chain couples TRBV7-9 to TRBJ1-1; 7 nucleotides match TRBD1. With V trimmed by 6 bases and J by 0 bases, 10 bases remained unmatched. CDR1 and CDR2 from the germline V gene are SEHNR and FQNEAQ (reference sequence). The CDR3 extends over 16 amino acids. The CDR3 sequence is CASSSLAGGMNTEAFF. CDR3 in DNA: TGTGCCAGCAGTTCCCTGGCAGGGGGAATGAACACTGAAGCTTTCTTT.

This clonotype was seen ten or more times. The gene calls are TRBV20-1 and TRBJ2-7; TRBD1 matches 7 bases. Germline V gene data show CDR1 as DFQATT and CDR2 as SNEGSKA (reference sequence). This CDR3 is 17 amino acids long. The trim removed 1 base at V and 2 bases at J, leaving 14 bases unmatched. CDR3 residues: CSARVGTAFPVTYEQYF. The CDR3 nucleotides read TGCAGTGCTAGAGTCGGGACAGCGTTCCCAGTTACCTACGAGCAGTACTTC.

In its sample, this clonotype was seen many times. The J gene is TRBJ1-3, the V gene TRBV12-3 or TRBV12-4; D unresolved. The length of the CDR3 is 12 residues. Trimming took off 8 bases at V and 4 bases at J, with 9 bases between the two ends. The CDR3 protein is CASSTLGNTIYF. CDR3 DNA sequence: TGTGCCAGCTCGACACTCGGAAACACCATATATTTT.

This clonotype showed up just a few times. In nucleotides, the CDR3 is TGTGCCAGCAGTTTGCCGGGCGGGATCAGGTACAATGAGCAGTTCTTC. Its protein product is CASSLPGGIRYNEQFF. The rearrangement joins TRBV28 to TRBJ2-1; D may be TRBD2 (6 bases). Trimming stripped 3 bases from V and 4 bases from J, with 16 bases between. This CDR3 is 16 amino acids long. Germline CDR1 MDHEN, CDR2 SYDVKM.

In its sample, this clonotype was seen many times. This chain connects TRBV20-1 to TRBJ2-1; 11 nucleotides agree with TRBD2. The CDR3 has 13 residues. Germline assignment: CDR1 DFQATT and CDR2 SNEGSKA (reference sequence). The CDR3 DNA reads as TGCAGGCCTAGCGGGAGGACGGAGGATGAGCAGTTCTTC. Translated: CRPSGRTEDEQFF.

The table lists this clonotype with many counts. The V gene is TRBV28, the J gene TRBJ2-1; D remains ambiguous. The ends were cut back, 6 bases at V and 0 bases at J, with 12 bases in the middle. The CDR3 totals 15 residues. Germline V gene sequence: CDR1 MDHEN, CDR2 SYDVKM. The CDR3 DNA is TGTGCCAGCAGGACCTTTACGAGCTCCTACAATGAGCAGTTCTTC. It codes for CASRTFTSSYNEQFF.

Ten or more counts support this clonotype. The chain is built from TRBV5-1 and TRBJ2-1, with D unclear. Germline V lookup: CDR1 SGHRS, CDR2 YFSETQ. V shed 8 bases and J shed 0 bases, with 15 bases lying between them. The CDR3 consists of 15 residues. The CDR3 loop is CASKTALSSYNEQFF. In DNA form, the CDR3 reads TGCGCCAGTAAAACGGCGTTAAGCTCCTACAATGAGCAGTTCTTC.

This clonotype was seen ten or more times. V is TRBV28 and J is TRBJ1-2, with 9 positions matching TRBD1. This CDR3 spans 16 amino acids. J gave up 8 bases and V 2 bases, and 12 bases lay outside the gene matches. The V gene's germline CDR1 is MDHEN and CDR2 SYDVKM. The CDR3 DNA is TGTGCCAGCAGTTTAACAGGGGGCACCTCTTCGAAGGGCTACACCTTC. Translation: CASSLTGGTSSKGYTF.

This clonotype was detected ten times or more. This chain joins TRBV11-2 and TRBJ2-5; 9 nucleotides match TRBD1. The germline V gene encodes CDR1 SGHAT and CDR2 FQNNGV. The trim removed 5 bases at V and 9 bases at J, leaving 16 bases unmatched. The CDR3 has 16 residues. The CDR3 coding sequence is TGTGCCAGCAGCCCCCCGACAGGGGGACTGGGTAAGGCCCAGTACTTC. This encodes CASSPPTGGLGKAQYF.